The TCR beta chain under discussion was sequenced for a study of shared clonotypes between healthy human individuals. Background on the study: The donor group consisted of a couple of women and a few men, aged 18 to 49. Study results and caveats: Only a few donors were included, so the genetic and exposure-history diversity represented was limited.

Repertoires were generated with immunoSEQ multiplex PCR, while TCRdb's copy carries only in-frame clones and drops some. The sample lists 2 million to 2.5 million clones, over 85% occurring once. In regard to this clone: The antigen is not known.

Trimming removed 1 base at V and 7 bases at J, with 14 bases between. The CDR3 extends over 14 amino acids. Germline V gives CDR1 SGHTA, CDR2 FQGNSA. This chain uses TRBV7-2 with TRBJ2-7; D is unclear. This clonotype was sampled from a young man in good health. Some clones in this sample may be carry-over from other donors' samples. Specimen: naive CD4+ T cells from PBMCs. The subset denotes: CD45RA+ positively selected. The CDR3 is CASSLGGSYGEQYF. As DNA, the CDR3 is TGTGCCAGCAGCTTAGGGGGTTCCTACGGGGAGCAGTACTTC.